A selection of T cell receptor beta chains follows, all from one sample in a study of CD8 T cells in ankylosing spondylitis. TCRdb redid the calling of the 5' RACE reads with MiXCR, one entry per CDR3 protein. The sample yields around 770,000 distinct CDR3 sequences, 15% to 20% seen once. Sequencing was performed on blood, either unsorted or a sorted T cell fraction (not recorded which). The source of these receptors is a male donor with ankylosing spondylitis. Both conserved end residues are part of each CDR3. Fields, in order: V gene, clone size, CDR3 length, J gene, D gene, CDR3 DNA, CDR3 protein. A D gene is named only where the DNA matches it firmly. Only part of the rows carry a size: once, few, many, or a class if the clone is expanded.

TRBV18	many	15	TRBJ2-1	-	TGTGCCAGCAGCCCGACTGGGGGCTCCTACAATGAGCAGTTCTTC	CASSPTGGSYNEQFF
TRBV7-2	few	15	TRBJ2-1	-	TGTGCCAGCAGCTTAGGGGAGCCAGGGTGGAATGAGCAGTTCTTC	CASSLGEPGWNEQFF
TRBV30	few	13	TRBJ1-5	-	TGTGCCTGGTCGGACAGTCCAAATCAGCCCCAGCATTTT	CAWSDSPNQPQHF
TRBV7-9	few	15	TRBJ2-5	-	TGTGCCAGCAGCTTAGAGGGACATAAACAAGAGACCCAGTACTTC	CASSLEGHKQETQYF
TRBV7-2	many	16	TRBJ2-1	TRBD2	TGTGCCAGCAGCGGACGAAGCGGGAGATCGTCCAATGAGCAGTTCTTC	CASSGRSGRSSNEQFF
TRBV5-1	-	15	TRBJ1-1	-	TGCGCCAGCAGCTTGGGGTCCCTAACGGACACTGAAGCTTTCTTT	CASSLGSLTDTEAFF
TRBV7-9	few	15	TRBJ2-3	TRBD2	TGTGCCAGCAGCTTAGCTAGCGGGATCACAGATACGCAGTATTTT	CASSLASGITDTQYF
TRBV20-1	-	16	TRBJ2-2	-	TGCAGTGCTACCCCCCCGGGGGCCCTAGGGACCGGGGAGCTGTTTTTT	CSATPPGALGTGELFF
TRBV6-1	-	15	TRBJ2-7	-	TGTGCCAGCAGGAGGGACGAGACAGGGACTCGGGAGCAGTACTTC	CASRRDETGTREQYF
TRBV3-1	-	15	TRBJ1-1	TRBD1	TGTGCCAGCAGCCGAGCGTCGGGACAGGGGTTTGAAGCTTTCTTT	CASSRASGQGFEAFF
TRBV4-1	few	14	TRBJ1-2	-	TGCGCCAGCAGCCGAGGCGACATAATGGATGGCTACACCTTC	CASSRGDIMDGYTF
TRBV20-1	few	16	TRBJ2-4	TRBD2	TGCAGTGCTAGAGACCCTAGCGGGGGCACCAAAAACATTCAGTACTTC	CSARDPSGGTKNIQYF
TRBV24-1	few	16	TRBJ1-1	-	TGTGCCACCAGTGATTTACCGGGGACGGTAATCACTGAAGCTTTCTTT	CATSDLPGTVITEAFF
TRBV28	few	15	TRBJ2-5	TRBD1	TGTGCCAGCAGCATTCGGGACAGGTTAGGGGAGACCCAGTACTTC	CASSIRDRLGETQYF
TRBV25-1	few	15	TRBJ2-1	TRBD2	TGTGCCAGCAGTGGAGGGACTAGTTGGATCAATGAGCAGTTCTTC	CASSGGTSWINEQFF
TRBV3-1	-	13	TRBJ1-1	-	TGTGCCAGCAGCCAAGTTGGGGCTACTGAAGCTTTCTTT	CASSQVGATEAFF
TRBV5-5	few	15	TRBJ2-7	-	TGTGCCAGCAGCTTGATGGCTCCCACCACCTACGAGCAGTACTTC	CASSLMAPTTYEQYF
TRBV20-1	-	13	TRBJ2-5	-	TGCAGTGCTACCCGGACTCGACAAGAGACCCAGTACTTC	CSATRTRQETQYF
TRBV20-1	few	11	TRBJ1-4	-	TGCAGTGCTAGTCAGGGAGAAAAACTGTTTTTT	CSASQGEKLFF
TRBV3-1	-	17	TRBJ2-7	-	TGTGCCAGCAGCCACGCGACAGTTACTTTGAGCTCCTACGAGCAGTACTTC	CASSHATVTLSSYEQYF
TRBV7-9	-	16	TRBJ2-7	-	TGTGCCAGCAGCTCCCCGGGCCCCAAGAATCGTTACGAGCAGTACTTC	CASSSPGPKNRYEQYF
TRBV29-1	-	13	TRBJ2-7	-	TGCAGCGTTGCGGACCTAATACAGCCCGAGCAGTACTTC	CSVADLIQPEQYF
TRBV5-5	-	15	TRBJ2-7	TRBD2	TGTGCCAGCAGCTTGTCCGGGAGGGCCTACGACGAGCAGTACTTC	CASSLSGRAYDEQYF
TRBV20-1	-	14	TRBJ2-2	TRBD2	TGCAGTGCTAGAGGACTAGCCGATGTCGGGGAGCTGTTTTTT	CSARGLADVGELFF
TRBV29-1	-	14	TRBJ2-2	-	TGCAGCGCCACTGGAGTAGGAGAGACCGGGGAGCTGTTTTTT	CSATGVGETGELFF
TRBV7-9	-	13	TRBJ1-5	-	TGTGCCAGCAGCTTAGGGGGACACTCACCCCAGCATTTT	CASSLGGHSPQHF
TRBV11-2	-	16	TRBJ2-2	-	TGTGCCAGCAGCCCCCTTGGTGGCAGCCCTCGGGGGGAGCTGTTTTTT	CASSPLGGSPRGELFF
TRBV30	-	12	TRBJ2-2	-	TGTGCCTGGAGTTCGCACACCGGGGAGCTGTTTTTT	CAWSSHTGELFF
TRBV28	few	17	TRBJ2-7	-	TGTGCCAGCAGTTTATTAGTAGGCGCCGGACAGCTTTACGAGCAGTACTTC	CASSLLVGAGQLYEQYF
TRBV20-1	few	14	TRBJ2-3	TRBD2	TGCAGTGCTAGTGTAGCGGGAGCCCCAGATACGCAGTATTTT	CSASVAGAPDTQYF
TRBV12-3/TRBV12-4	-	16	TRBJ2-1	TRBD2	TGTGCCAGCAGTCCAAATAGCGGGAGTACCTACAATGAGCAGTTCTTC	CASSPNSGSTYNEQFF
TRBV3-1	-	15	TRBJ2-7	-	TGTGCCAGCAGACTCCGCCAGGCCAGCTCCTACGAGCAGTACTTC	CASRLRQASSYEQYF
TRBV5-1	few	14	TRBJ2-7	-	TGCGCCAGCAGCTTGGAAGGAGGGGTGACAGGGTTGTACTTC	CASSLEGGVTGLYF
TRBV12-3/TRBV12-4	-	16	TRBJ2-1	TRBD2	TGTGCCAGCAGTTTGGGGGGGACTAGCCCCTACAATGAGCAGTTCTTC	CASSLGGTSPYNEQFF
TRBV6-1	-	14	TRBJ1-2	TRBD1	TGTGCCAGCAGTGCTGCACAGGGGGTTTCTGGCTACACCTTC	CASSAAQGVSGYTF
TRBV20-1	-	16	TRBJ2-7	TRBD2	TGCAGTGCTAGACCCAGGACTAGCGCGTTTTCCTACGAGCAGTACTTC	CSARPRTSAFSYEQYF
TRBV5-1	-	15	TRBJ1-2	TRBD1	TGCGCCAGCAGCTTGGAGGGGACAGGGGGCTATGGCTACACCTTC	CASSLEGTGGYGYTF
TRBV7-9	-	13	TRBJ2-7	TRBD2	TGTGCCAGCAAGCGGGGGAAGTCCTACGAGCAGTACTTC	CASKRGKSYEQYF
TRBV7-6	few	15	TRBJ2-1	-	TGTGCCAGCAGCTTAGCGCAGGTAGTATCTGGTGAGCAGTTCTTC	CASSLAQVVSGEQFF
TRBV12-3/TRBV12-4	few	15	TRBJ1-1	-	TGTGCCAGCAGCCCCAGTGGGTACTCGAACACTGAAGCTTTCTTT	CASSPSGYSNTEAFF
TRBV3-1	-	14	TRBJ2-3	-	TGTGCCAGCAGCCAAGGTCCGCAGAGCGATACGCAGTATTTT	CASSQGPQSDTQYF
TRBV20-1	-	14	TRBJ1-1	-	TGCAGTGCTAGAGATCCCCTTGGGAGGACTGAAGCTTTCTTT	CSARDPLGRTEAFF
TRBV24-1	few	19	TRBJ2-6	TRBD1	TGTGCCACCAGTGGTTCTCTGGGACAGGGGGCAAGTGGGGCCAACGTCCTGACTTTC	CATSGSLGQGASGANVLTF
TRBV20-1	few	12	TRBJ2-1	TRBD2	TGCAGTGCTGGGGGGGAAGGGAGGGAGCAGTTCTTC	CSAGGEGREQFF
TRBV7-2	-	16	TRBJ2-7	-	TGTGCCAGCAGCTTAGTGGGGGGCAGGGTTCCCTACGAGCAGTACTTC	CASSLVGGRVPYEQYF
TRBV18	many	14	TRBJ1-5	TRBD1	TGTGCCAGCTCACCCGGGACAGGGTCTCAGCCCCAGCATTTT	CASSPGTGSQPQHF
TRBV12-3/TRBV12-4	many	14	TRBJ1-6	-	TGTGCCAGCAGTTTGAGACAGAATAATTCACCCCTCCACTTT	CASSLRQNNSPLHF
TRBV4-1	many	17	TRBJ1-1	-	TGCGCCAGCAGCCAGACCCTAGCCTCTGGCAGTGGGACTGAAGCTTTCTTT	CASSQTLASGSGTEAFF
TRBV7-9	-	13	TRBJ2-5	-	TGTGCCAGCACATTTCAGGGTACAGAGACCCAGTACTTC	CASTFQGTETQYF